These T cell receptor beta chains were read from a single sample in a study of cytomegalovirus exposure and HLA in healthy donors. Some clones are missing from TCRdb's copy, which holds only in-frame ones; the method was immunoSEQ multiplex PCR. Of approximately 140,000 clones listed, approximately 79% were seen once; the top ten hold roughly 6%. Sequenced: PBMCs. These TCRs come from a man aged 45-65 years in good health and CMV-seropositive. Both conserved end residues are part of each CDR3. A D gene is named only where the DNA matches it firmly. Size is omitted from some rows. Given values are once, few, many or a class for expanded clones.

v_gene	j_gene	d_gene	abundance	CDR3aa	CDR3nt
TRBV6-1	TRBJ1-5	NA	NA	CASSEAVGSNQPQHF	TGTGCCAGCAGTGAAGCCGTCGGGAGCAATCAGCCCCAGCATTTT
TRBV7-2	TRBJ2-5	NA	NA	CASSSAQGWQETQYF	TGTGCCAGCAGCTCCGCACAGGGTTGGCAAGAGACCCAGTACTTC
TRBV10-3	TRBJ2-7	TRBD2	NA	CAIRSEGLAETSQYF	TGTGCCATCAGATCAGAAGGACTAGCGGAGACTTCTCAGTACTTC
TRBV6-5	TRBJ1-6	NA	NA	CASSAKGVSPLHF	TGTGCCAGCAGTGCCAAAGGGGTTTCACCCCTCCACTTT
TRBV4-2	TRBJ2-7	TRBD2	NA	CASSLRLAGEYEQYF	TGTGCCAGCAGCCTAAGACTAGCGGGAGAATACGAGCAGTACTTC
TRBV5-1	TRBJ2-7	TRBD2	NA	CASSPIPLTSGSYEQYF	TGCGCCAGCAGCCCCATACCTCTGACTAGCGGGAGCTACGAGCAGTACTTC
TRBV7-9	TRBJ1-1	NA	NA	CSSSLSLNTEAFF	TGTTCCAGCAGCTTAAGCTTGAACACTGAAGCTTTCTTT
TRBV4-1	TRBJ2-7	TRBD2	NA	CASSRGLVGVEQYF	TGCGCCAGCAGCCGAGGACTAGTAGGGGTTGAGCAGTACTTC
TRBV11-2	TRBJ2-7	TRBD1	NA	CASSRDRAKQYF	TGTGCCAGCAGCCGGGACAGGGCGAAGCAGTACTTC
TRBV7-6	TRBJ2-5	NA	NA	CASSLYLETQYF	TGTGCCAGCAGCTTATATTTAGAGACCCAGTACTTC
TRBV4-1	TRBJ2-7	TRBD1	NA	CASSQVRTGPYEQYF	TGCGCCAGCAGCCAAGTGAGGACAGGGCCTTACGAGCAGTACTTC
TRBV9	TRBJ2-2	NA	NA	CASSVAAGLDTGELFF	TGTGCCAGCAGCGTAGCGGCGGGTTTGGACACCGGGGAGCTGTTTTTT
TRBV18	TRBJ2-6	NA	NA	CAARPAGANVLTF	TGTGCCGCTAGGCCGGCGGGGGCCAACGTCCTGACTTTC
TRBV7-9	TRBJ2-1	TRBD2	few	CASSLGSSGGLDEQFF	TGTGCCAGCAGCTTAGGGTCTAGCGGTGGGTTGGATGAGCAGTTCTTC
TRBV6-5	TRBJ2-1	NA	NA	CASSGSASYNEQFF	TGTGCCAGCAGCGGGAGTGCATCCTACAATGAGCAGTTCTTC
TRBV9	TRBJ2-7	NA	few	CAVGGRGRANEQYF	TGTGCCGTGGGGGGGAGGGGGAGGGCGAACGAGCAGTACTTC
TRBV6-1	TRBJ2-5	TRBD1	NA	CASSSDRVWETQYF	TGTGCCAGCAGTAGCGACAGGGTTTGGGAGACCCAGTACTTC
TRBV29-1	TRBJ2-1	TRBD2	once	CSVLQLPGLAFNEQFF	TGCAGCGTGCTTCAACTCCCGGGACTAGCTTTCAATGAGCAGTTCTTC
TRBV5-4	TRBJ2-3	NA	NA	CASSDFSDTQYF	TGTGCCAGCAGCGACTTTTCCGATACGCAGTATTTT
TRBV5-4	TRBJ2-2	TRBD2	NA	CASSFGLADTGELFF	TGTGCCAGCAGCTTCGGACTAGCGGACACCGGGGAGCTGTTTTTT
TRBV30	TRBJ1-5	NA	NA	CAWSVARPGPQHF	TGTGCCTGGAGTGTAGCCCGGCCAGGGCCCCAGCATTTT
TRBV5-1	TRBJ2-2	NA	once	CASSFTDTGELFF	TGCGCCAGCAGCTTCACAGACACCGGGGAGCTGTTTTTT
TRBV28	TRBJ2-7	NA	NA	CASSPEAEITYEQYF	TGTGCCAGCAGTCCAGAGGCGGAAATAACCTACGAGCAGTACTTC
TRBV19	TRBJ1-4	TRBD1	NA	CASSNRGDEKLFF	TGTGCCAGTAGTAACAGGGGTGATGAAAAACTGTTTTTT
TRBV15	TRBJ1-1	TRBD1	NA	CATSRSGTGMNTEAFF	TGTGCCACCAGCAGATCCGGGACAGGGATGAACACTGAAGCTTTCTTT
TRBV30	TRBJ1-2	NA	NA	CAWRKPRRYGYTF	TGTGCCTGGAGAAAACCCCGGAGATATGGCTACACCTTC
TRBV5-1	TRBJ2-5	NA	NA	CASSSDWETQYF	TGCGCCAGCAGTTCGGACTGGGAGACCCAGTACTTC
TRBV9	TRBJ1-3	NA	NA	CASSAEGVGNTIYF	TGTGCCAGCAGCGCAGAGGGGGTAGGAAACACCATATATTTT
TRBV6-4	TRBJ2-1	NA	NA	CASSKENYNEQFF	TGTGCCAGCAGTAAAGAGAACTACAATGAGCAGTTCTTC
TRBV29-1	TRBJ2-7	TRBD2	NA	CSAERGSYEQYF	TGCAGCGCCGAGCGGGGTAGTTACGAGCAGTACTTC
TRBV7-9	TRBJ2-1	TRBD1	NA	CASYPGTGGSEQFF	TGTGCCAGCTATCCCGGGACAGGGGGCAGTGAGCAGTTCTTC
TRBV14	TRBJ2-7	NA	NA	CASSTVSYEQYF	TGTGCCAGCAGCACGGTCTCCTACGAGCAGTACTTC
TRBV29-1	TRBJ2-5	TRBD1	NA	CSTQKGRQGGQETQYF	TGCAGCACACAGAAGGGGCGACAGGGGGGACAAGAGACCCAGTACTTC
TRBV29-1	TRBJ2-2	TRBD2	NA	CSVEGTSRNTGELFF	TGCAGCGTTGAAGGGACTAGCCGGAACACCGGGGAGCTGTTTTTT
TRBV19	TRBJ1-2	TRBD1	NA	CASSKDRGRHGYTF	TGTGCCAGTAGTAAGGACAGGGGGAGGCATGGCTACACCTTC
TRBV9	TRBJ2-1	TRBD2	NA	CASLLTREGLYDEQFF	TGTGCCAGCCTGCTTACCCGGGAGGGCCTTTACGATGAGCAGTTCTTC